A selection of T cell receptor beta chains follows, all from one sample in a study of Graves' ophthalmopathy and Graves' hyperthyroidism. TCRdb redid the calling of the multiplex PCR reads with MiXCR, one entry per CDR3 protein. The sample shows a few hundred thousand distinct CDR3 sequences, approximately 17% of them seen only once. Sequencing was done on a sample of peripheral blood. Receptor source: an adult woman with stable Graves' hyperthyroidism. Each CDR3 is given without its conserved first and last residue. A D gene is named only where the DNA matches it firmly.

CDR3 protein: ASRNYGGETQY
D gene: -
V gene: TRBV27

CDR3 protein: ASSTRQGGDRETQY
D gene: TRBD1
V gene: TRBV28

CDR3 protein: ASSLGGNNRRNSEAF
D gene: -
V gene: TRBV12-3/TRBV12-4

CDR3 protein: SVRKDGNTEAF
D gene: -
V gene: TRBV29-1

CDR3 protein: SAREGGRETQY
D gene: TRBD2
V gene: TRBV20-1

CDR3 protein: ASSPDSYNYGYT
D gene: -
V gene: TRBV12-3/TRBV12-4

CDR3 protein: ASSLDGALNQPQH
D gene: -
V gene: TRBV7-2

CDR3 protein: ASSGPGFDNSPLH
D gene: -
V gene: TRBV6-1

CDR3 protein: ASSKMKGLGNQPQH
D gene: -
V gene: TRBV19

CDR3 protein: ASQRTISSPLH
D gene: -
V gene: TRBV6-1

CDR3 protein: ASRDSGDTEAF
D gene: -
V gene: TRBV12-3/TRBV12-4

CDR3 protein: ASSLPGRNYEQY
D gene: -
V gene: TRBV6-5

CDR3 protein: ASSYQRGPRYEQY
D gene: TRBD2
V gene: TRBV6-2/TRBV6-3

CDR3 protein: SANGQVGEAF
D gene: -
V gene: TRBV20-1

CDR3 protein: ASSRKQGARGEQY
D gene: TRBD1
V gene: TRBV4-3

CDR3 protein: ASGLVPASNQPQH
D gene: -
V gene: TRBV12-5

CDR3 protein: ASSLDSGLFGYT
D gene: -
V gene: TRBV7-2

CDR3 protein: ASRGGMETQY
D gene: -
V gene: TRBV28

CDR3 protein: ASSYSYRNTGELF
D gene: -
V gene: TRBV6-2/TRBV6-3

CDR3 protein: ASSYRDRGNGYT
D gene: TRBD1
V gene: TRBV12-3/TRBV12-4

CDR3 protein: ASSQGSNTGELF
D gene: -
V gene: TRBV4-1

CDR3 protein: ASSSIAGGPEQY
D gene: TRBD2
V gene: TRBV11-2

CDR3 protein: AGSRQGTVDGYT
D gene: TRBD1
V gene: TRBV6-1

CDR3 protein: ASSRRTGENSPLH
D gene: TRBD1
V gene: TRBV27

CDR3 protein: AWSVPGLWSAF
D gene: -
V gene: TRBV30

CDR3 protein: ASSLYVSDRDPGDYGYT
D gene: -
V gene: TRBV7-3

CDR3 protein: ASCETSGSSYEQY
D gene: TRBD2
V gene: TRBV7-2

CDR3 protein: ASSFGGSQGYT
D gene: -
V gene: TRBV7-2

CDR3 protein: ASSSSGIENIKY
D gene: -
V gene: TRBV27

CDR3 protein: ASSLLALSTDTQY
D gene: -
V gene: TRBV27

CDR3 protein: ASVYGTVSEAF
D gene: TRBD1
V gene: TRBV2

CDR3 protein: SASLGWGNQPQH
D gene: -
V gene: TRBV20-1

CDR3 protein: ASSLQGPYNSPLH
D gene: -
V gene: TRBV7-3